These T cell receptor beta chains were read from a single sample in a study of blood T cell repertoires in COVID-19. TCRdb keeps only in-frame clones here, not all; method: immunoSEQ multiplex PCR. Here the sample spans 46,000 or so clones, 90% being singletons. Material: peripheral blood. These receptors originate from a man in his 70s with active COVID-19. Both conserved end residues are part of each CDR3. The order of the fields is J gene, CDR3 length, V gene, CDR3 protein.

j_gene: TRBJ2-1; len: 17; v_gene: TRBV6-2/TRBV6-3; CDR3aa: CASSSRTSGGAYNEQFF
j_gene: TRBJ1-2; len: 14; v_gene: TRBV23-1; CDR3aa: CASSRRGDNYGYTF
j_gene: TRBJ2-1; len: 14; v_gene: TRBV9; CDR3aa: CASSVAPRGAEQFF
j_gene: TRBJ2-2; len: 17; v_gene: TRBV4-3; CDR3aa: CASSQDWSRGGTGELFF
j_gene: TRBJ2-2; len: 17; v_gene: TRBV3-1/TRBV3-2; CDR3aa: CASSQGSAGTNTGELFF
j_gene: TRBJ2-7; len: 16; v_gene: TRBV7-3; CDR3aa: CASSPSTGDPTYEQYF
j_gene: TRBJ1-6; len: 14; v_gene: TRBV30; CDR3aa: CAWSVLEGLSPLHF
j_gene: TRBJ1-2; len: 13; v_gene: TRBV30; CDR3aa: CAWSVGFGYGYTF
j_gene: TRBJ2-5; len: 11; v_gene: TRBV29-1; CDR3aa: CSGQGQETQYF
j_gene: TRBJ2-7; len: 12; v_gene: TRBV7-8; CDR3aa: CASSSLIREQYF
j_gene: TRBJ1-1; len: 15; v_gene: TRBV2; CDR3aa: CASKPGGLQNTEAFF
j_gene: TRBJ1-3; len: 18; v_gene: TRBV29-1; CDR3aa: CSVERPMDSIISGNTIYF
j_gene: TRBJ1-2; len: 13; v_gene: TRBV28; CDR3aa: CASSFEQANGYTF
j_gene: TRBJ2-1; len: 15; v_gene: TRBV29-1; CDR3aa: CSVEGLAGIYNEQFF
j_gene: TRBJ2-2; len: 17; v_gene: TRBV5-4; CDR3aa: CASSLVLRQGLGGELFF
j_gene: TRBJ1-5; len: 14; v_gene: TRBV15; CDR3aa: CATSQSGLNQPQHF
j_gene: TRBJ2-7; len: 16; v_gene: TRBV18; CDR3aa: CASSQSRAGGIYEQYF
j_gene: TRBJ2-1; len: 16; v_gene: TRBV6-6; CDR3aa: CASSRPPGQGSDEQFF
j_gene: TRBJ2-5; len: 16; v_gene: TRBV21-1; CDR3aa: CARSITAGAQRETQYF
j_gene: TRBJ1-5; len: 15; v_gene: TRBV19; CDR3aa: CASSRDRGSNQPQHF
j_gene: TRBJ1-4; len: 14; v_gene: TRBV27; CDR3aa: CASSLRGSYEKLFF
j_gene: TRBJ2-1; len: 15; v_gene: TRBV7-6; CDR3aa: CASSSRTSGYNEQFF
j_gene: TRBJ2-7; len: 16; v_gene: TRBV4-2; CDR3aa: CASSQDLGQETYEQYF
j_gene: TRBJ2-7; len: 15; v_gene: TRBV4-2; CDR3aa: CASSQSGDETYEQYF
j_gene: TRBJ2-3; len: 12; v_gene: TRBV5-4; CDR3aa: CASSLAADTQYF
j_gene: TRBJ2-5; len: 14; v_gene: TRBV7-2; CDR3aa: CASSITGLGETQYF
j_gene: TRBJ1-3; len: 17; v_gene: TRBV7-2; CDR3aa: CASSLDRQGLSGNTIYF
j_gene: TRBJ2-1; len: 15; v_gene: TRBV6-4; CDR3aa: CASSVLAGGYNEQFF
j_gene: TRBJ1-1; len: 13; v_gene: TRBV19; CDR3aa: CASSMTGGTEAFF
j_gene: TRBJ2-5; len: 13; v_gene: TRBV28; CDR3aa: CASSGDRRETQYF
j_gene: TRBJ2-2; len: 16; v_gene: TRBV28; CDR3aa: CASSTGGTSFTGELFF
j_gene: TRBJ2-3; len: 14; v_gene: TRBV6-5; CDR3aa: CASSRTSQADTQYF
j_gene: TRBJ1-2; len: 15; v_gene: TRBV6-5; CDR3aa: CASRGDRAHNYGYTF
j_gene: TRBJ2-2; len: 15; v_gene: TRBV6-2/TRBV6-3; CDR3aa: CASSWGGTGTGELFF
j_gene: TRBJ2-1; len: 14; v_gene: TRBV30; CDR3aa: CAWRGLAGVHEQFF
j_gene: TRBJ1-6; len: 17; v_gene: TRBV30; CDR3aa: CAWSVEVVSPYNSPLHF
j_gene: TRBJ1-1; len: 15; v_gene: TRBV4-3; CDR3aa: CASSLQWERNTEAFF
j_gene: TRBJ1-3; len: 15; v_gene: TRBV6-1; CDR3aa: CASSETGGGKGTIYF
j_gene: TRBJ1-2; len: 15; v_gene: TRBV19; CDR3aa: CASSIPVRARDGYTF
j_gene: TRBJ1-3; len: 14; v_gene: TRBV5-1; CDR3aa: CASSTGTAGNTIYF
j_gene: TRBJ1-5; len: 16; v_gene: TRBV5-8; CDR3aa: CASSSGQGLSNQPQHF
j_gene: TRBJ2-2; len: 17; v_gene: TRBV7-9; CDR3aa: CASSLRQGAENTGELFF
j_gene: TRBJ2-3; len: 20; v_gene: TRBV10-3; CDR3aa: CAISESTLPLTSGSTDTQYF
j_gene: TRBJ2-1; len: 14; v_gene: TRBV30; CDR3aa: CAWSEGGSYNEQFF
j_gene: TRBJ1-3; len: 18; v_gene: TRBV18; CDR3aa: CASSPGGGADSSGNTIYF
j_gene: TRBJ2-7; len: 16; v_gene: TRBV18; CDR3aa: CASSLRPPGQAYEQYF
j_gene: TRBJ2-3; len: 14; v_gene: TRBV6-2/TRBV6-3; CDR3aa: CASSYGWSTDTQYF
j_gene: TRBJ2-1; len: 15; v_gene: TRBV9; CDR3aa: CASSSGLAGGYEQFF
j_gene: TRBJ2-2; len: 13; v_gene: TRBV4-2; CDR3aa: CASSSLETGELFF
j_gene: TRBJ2-2; len: 17; v_gene: TRBV25-1; CDR3aa: CASSSPRGQGDTGELFF
j_gene: TRBJ2-3; len: 15; v_gene: TRBV20-1; CDR3aa: CSASWDGGATDTQYF
j_gene: TRBJ2-7; len: 14; v_gene: TRBV5-5; CDR3aa: CASLREEVSYEQYF
j_gene: TRBJ2-1; len: 17; v_gene: TRBV10-3; CDR3aa: CAISEPPGTSGDNEQFF
j_gene: TRBJ1-1; len: 12; v_gene: TRBV6-5; CDR3aa: CASSYSRRVSFF
j_gene: TRBJ1-2; len: 13; v_gene: TRBV14; CDR3aa: CASSTIQGDGYTF
j_gene: TRBJ2-1; len: 14; v_gene: TRBV28; CDR3aa: CASSAGGSYNEQFF
j_gene: TRBJ2-7; len: 16; v_gene: TRBV6-2/TRBV6-3; CDR3aa: CASSSAKGLAGLEQYF
j_gene: TRBJ1-3; len: 16; v_gene: TRBV4-2; CDR3aa: CASSQAPGQGVTTIYF
j_gene: TRBJ2-1; len: 15; v_gene: TRBV7-8; CDR3aa: CASSLLPGQAVEQFF